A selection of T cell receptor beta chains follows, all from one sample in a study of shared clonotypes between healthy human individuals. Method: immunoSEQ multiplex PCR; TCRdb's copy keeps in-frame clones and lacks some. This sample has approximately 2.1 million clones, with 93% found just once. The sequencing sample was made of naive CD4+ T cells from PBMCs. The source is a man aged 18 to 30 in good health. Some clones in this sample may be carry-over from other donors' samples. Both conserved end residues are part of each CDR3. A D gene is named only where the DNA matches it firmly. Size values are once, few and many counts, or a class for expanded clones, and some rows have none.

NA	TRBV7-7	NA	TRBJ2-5	TGTGCCAGCAGCCTGTTCCAGACAGTGGGAGAGACCCAGTACTTC	CASSLFQTVGETQYF
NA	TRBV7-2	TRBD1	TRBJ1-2	TGTGCCAGCAGCCGTACACAGGGGACCTATGGCTACACCTTC	CASSRTQGTYGYTF
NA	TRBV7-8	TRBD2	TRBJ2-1	TGTGCCAGCAGCTTGACTAGCGGGAGCCACAATGAGCAGTTCTTC	CASSLTSGSHNEQFF
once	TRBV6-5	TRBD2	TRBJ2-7	TGTGCCAGCAGTTACGGACTAGCGGGGGGTGGCGAGCAGTACTTC	CASSYGLAGGGEQYF
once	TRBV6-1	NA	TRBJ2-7	TGTGCCAGCAGACCCGACAAGGCCTACGAGCAGTACTTC	CASRPDKAYEQYF
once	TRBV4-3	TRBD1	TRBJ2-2	TGCGCCAGCAGCAAGCAAACGGGACAGGGGGTCGCCGGGGAGCTGTTTTTT	CASSKQTGQGVAGELFF
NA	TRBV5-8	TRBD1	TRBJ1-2	TGTGCCAGCAGCTTGGACAGGGGGTTTGGCTACACCTTC	CASSLDRGFGYTF
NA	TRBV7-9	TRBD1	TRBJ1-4	TGTGCCAGCAGCTCAAGGGGGCGGCCATATGAAAAACTGTTTTTT	CASSSRGRPYEKLFF
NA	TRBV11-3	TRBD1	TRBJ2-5	TGTGCCAGCAGCCAGGGGGAAGAGACCCAGTACTTC	CASSQGEETQYF
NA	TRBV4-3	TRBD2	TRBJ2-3	TGCGCCAGCAGCCAAGACTTCCTAGCGGGAGGGGCGAGCACAGATACGCAGTATTTT	CASSQDFLAGGASTDTQYF
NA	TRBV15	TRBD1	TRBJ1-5	TGTGCCACCAGCAGAAAAGTAGGACAGGGAGGAAGCAATCAGCCCCAGCATTTT	CATSRKVGQGGSNQPQHF
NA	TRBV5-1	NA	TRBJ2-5	TGCGCCAGCAGCCAAGGACGCGGTGGGGAGACCCAGTACTTC	CASSQGRGGETQYF
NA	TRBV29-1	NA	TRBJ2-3	TGCAGCGTGGGCGGGACAGCTAGCACAGATACGCAGTATTTT	CSVGGTASTDTQYF
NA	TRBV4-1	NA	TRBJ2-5	TGCGCCAGCAGCTTGACAGGCGGAGAGACCCAGTACTTC	CASSLTGGETQYF
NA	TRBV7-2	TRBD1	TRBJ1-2	TGTGCCAGCAGCTACGACAGGGGCTACTATGGCTACACCTTC	CASSYDRGYYGYTF
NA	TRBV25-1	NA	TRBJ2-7	TGTGCCAGCAGTTCGGACAGATCCTACGAGCAGTACTTC	CASSSDRSYEQYF
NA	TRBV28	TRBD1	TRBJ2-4	TGTGCCAGCAGTTCCGCCGGGACAGGTGAAAACATTCAGTACTTC	CASSSAGTGENIQYF
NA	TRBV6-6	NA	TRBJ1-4	TGTGCCAGTTCACTACAGGGAGAGGTTAATGAAAAACTGTTTTTT	CASSLQGEVNEKLFF
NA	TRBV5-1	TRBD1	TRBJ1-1	TGCGCCAGCAGCTTGGCCGGGACAGTTAACACTGAAGCTTTCTTT	CASSLAGTVNTEAFF
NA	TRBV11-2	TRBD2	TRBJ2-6	TGTGCCAGCAGCTTAGCGGGAGGGCCCTCTGGGGCCAACGTCCTGACTTTC	CASSLAGGPSGANVLTF
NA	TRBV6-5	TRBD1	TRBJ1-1	TGTGCCAGCAGGGACAGGGGGAGAACTGAAGCTTTCTTT	CASRDRGRTEAFF
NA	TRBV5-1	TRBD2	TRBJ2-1	TGCGCCAGCAGCGGGCTAGCGGGTCTTTACAATGAGCAGTTCTTC	CASSGLAGLYNEQFF
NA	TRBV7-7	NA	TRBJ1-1	TGTGCCAGCAGCTTTGCAGCGAACACTGAAGCTTTCTTT	CASSFAANTEAFF
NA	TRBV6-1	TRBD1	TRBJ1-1	TGTGCCAGCAGCGGACAGGGGCCCTACGGGACTGAAGCTTTCTTT	CASSGQGPYGTEAFF
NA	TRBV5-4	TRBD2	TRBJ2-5	TGTGCCAGCAGCCCTTCAAAGACTAGCGCCCAAGAGACCCAGTACTTC	CASSPSKTSAQETQYF
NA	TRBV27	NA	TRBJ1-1	TGTGCCAGCAGTTGGTGGTTAGGTAACACTGAAGCTTTCTTT	CASSWWLGNTEAFF
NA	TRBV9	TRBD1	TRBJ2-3	TGTGCCAGCAGCGTCGGACAGGGGGCGGGCGCAGATACGCAGTATTTT	CASSVGQGAGADTQYF
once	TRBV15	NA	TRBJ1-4	TGTGCCACCAGCAGAGAGTCAGCAACTAATGAAAAACTGTTTTTT	CATSRESATNEKLFF
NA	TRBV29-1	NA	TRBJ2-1	TGCAGCGTTGAAGGGACCGCGTCTAACAATGAGCAGTTCTTC	CSVEGTASNNEQFF
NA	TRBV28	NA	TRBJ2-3	TGTGCCAGCAGTCCCCAAGGGTCCAGGGAGGCTAAAGATACGCAGTATTTT	CASSPQGSREAKDTQYF
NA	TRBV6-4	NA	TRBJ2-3	TGTGCCAGCAGTGACGAGGGGATGGGCACAGATACGCAGTATTTT	CASSDEGMGTDTQYF
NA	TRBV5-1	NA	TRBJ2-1	TGCGCCAGCAGCCCGGGGGCGGGAACCTACAATGAGCAGTTCTTC	CASSPGAGTYNEQFF
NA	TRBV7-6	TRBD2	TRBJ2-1	TGTGCCAGCTTTAGCGGGAGGGCCGCTGAGCAGTTCTTC	CASFSGRAAEQFF
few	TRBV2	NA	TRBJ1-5	TGTGCCAGCAGTGGGGGAGGCAATCAGCCCCAGCATTTT	CASSGGGNQPQHF
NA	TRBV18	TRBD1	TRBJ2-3	TGTGCCAGCTCACCGACAGGGGGACACCTTAGCACAGATACGCAGTATTTT	CASSPTGGHLSTDTQYF
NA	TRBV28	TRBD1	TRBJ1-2	TGTGCCAGCAGTTTCGGACAGGGAGGTTATGGCTACACCTTC	CASSFGQGGYGYTF
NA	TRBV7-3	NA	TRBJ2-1	TGTGCCAGCAGCTTAAATCGTGACAATGAGCAGTTCTTC	CASSLNRDNEQFF
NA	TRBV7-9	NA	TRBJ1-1	TGTGCCAGCAGCCGCAGGGTTCTCAACACTGAAGCTTTCTTT	CASSRRVLNTEAFF
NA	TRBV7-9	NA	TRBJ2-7	TGTGCCAGCAGCTTAACAGGGTCCCCATACGAGCAGTACTTC	CASSLTGSPYEQYF
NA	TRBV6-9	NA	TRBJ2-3	TGTGCCAGGCTACTAGGTCGCACAGATACGCAGTATTTT	CARLLGRTDTQYF